The 8 T cell receptor beta chains listed next were all sequenced from one sample in a study of early T cells in non-severe SARS-CoV-2 infection. Using its own MiXCR run on the 5' RACE reads, TCRdb lists one record per CDR3 protein. This sample has roughly 90,000 distinct CDR3 sequences; approximately 15% occur once, and the top ten carry 5% to 7.5%. The sequencing sample was made of whole blood. These receptors came from an adult who was a healthcare worker with PCR-confirmed SARS-CoV-2 infection or an uninfected control (not recorded which).

This chain uses TRBV5-8 with TRBJ2-1; TRBD2 matches at 9 bases. Germline assignment: CDR1 SGHTS and CDR2 YDEGEE. This CDR3 contains 17 residues. The junction had 6 bases not matched to a gene; V was cut back by 0 bases and J by 2 bases. Here the CDR3 DNA reads TGTGCCAGCAGCTTGGCTCGACTAGCGGACCCCTACAATGAGCAGTTCTTC. Translating gives CASSLARLADPYNEQFF.

The CDR3 bases are TGCGCCAGCAGCTGGGGGCCAGATACGCAGTATTTT. It codes for CASSWGPDTQYF. The V and J genes are TRBV5-1 and TRBJ2-3, with D possibly matching TRBD1 (6 bases). This CDR3 is 12 amino acids long. Germline CDR1 reads SGHRS; CDR2 reads YFSETQ. V was trimmed by 3 bases and J by 4 bases, leaving 6 bases between them.

The table lists this clonotype with a few counts. V and J are TRBV29-1 and TRBJ1-2; no clear D. From germline, CDR1 is SQVTM and CDR2 ANQGSEA. V lost 3 bases and J lost 0, with 5 bases in between. CDR3 length: 12 residues. Here the CDR3 reads CSVDLANYGYTF. In DNA, the CDR3 is TGCAGCGTTGATCTAGCTAACTATGGCTACACCTTC.

This clonotype was seen only a few times. The J gene is TRBJ2-3, the V gene TRBV6-2 or TRBV6-3; unclear D gene. Germline V gives CDR1 MNHEY, CDR2 SVGEGT. The CDR3 covers 15 residues. Trimming shortened V by 8 bases and J by 8 bases, and 23 bases separated the two germline ends. CDR3 sequence reads: CASVRDRQEGATQYF. CDR3 nucleotide sequence: TGTGCCAGCGTCCGCGACCGACAAGAAGGAGCTACGCAGTATTTT.

About this clonotype itself: A read error is possible here, since a much larger clone lies one base away. The CDR3 ends on some other residue instead of the conserved phenylalanine or tryptophan, so this is likely a read error. The chain recombines TRBV7-9 with TRBJ1-5, with 7 bases aligning to TRBD1. Germline-derived CDR1 and CDR2 are SEHNR and FQNEAQ (reference sequence). V lost 6 bases, J lost 2 bases, and 7 bases stayed unmatched. The CDR3 is 15 residues long. CDR3 protein: CASSFGQEGNQPQHS. The CDR3 DNA sequence: TGTGCCAGCAGTTTTGGACAGGAGGGCAATCAGCCCCAGCATTCT.

The V call is TRBV6-5, the J call TRBJ2-7, with D unresolved. V shed 7 bases and J shed 3 bases, with 10 bases lying between them. The CDR3 contains 12 residues. Germline V gene data show CDR1 as MNHEY and CDR2 as SVGAGI. Written as DNA, the CDR3 is TGTGCCAGCATGGACCGAAACTACGAGCAGTACTTC. This codes for CASMDRNYEQYF.

The sample holds a few counts of this clonotype. The J gene is TRBJ2-1, the V gene TRBV10-1; TRBD2 might be the D (6 bases). The CDR3 has 16 amino acids. V was trimmed by 6 bases and J by 6 bases, leaving 21 bases between them. Per germline, CDR1 WNHNN and CDR2 SYGVQD (reference sequence). The CDR3 DNA sequence: TGCGCCAGCAGCCCCCTCCGGGACTCCTACTTCAATGAGCAGTTCTTC. Its protein product is CASSPLRDSYFNEQFF.

This clonotype was seen many times. It is unclear where the CDR3 begins or ends on the DNA, so no DNA is shown, and the CDR3 is as TCRdb lists it. The chain carries TRBV7-5 and TRBJ2-6. TRBV7-5 is annotated as a pseudogene. From its first to its last residue, the CDR3 has 19 amino acids. The CDR3 spells CISVPEAHRLEAGANVLTF.